A selection of T cell receptor beta chains follows, all from one sample in a study of blood T cells in healthy people across ages. TCRdb ran MiXCR on the 5' RACE reads and lists one entry per CDR3 protein. The repertoire holds about 1,800,000 distinct CDR3 sequences, with approximately 28% as singletons. Sequencing was done on a sample of blood. All receptors derive from a woman aged 25 to 39 in good health. Both conserved end residues are part of each CDR3. Fields, in order: D gene, J gene, clone size, V gene, CDR3 protein, CDR3 DNA. D genes are given only for firm matches. Size tells how often a clone was seen (once, few, many) or the class of an expanded clone, and some rows leave it out.

TRBD1,TRBJ2-7,NA,TRBV12-3/TRBV12-4,CASSPRTGNGHEQYF,TGTGCCAGCAGCCCCCGGACAGGGAATGGCCACGAGCAGTACTTC
TRBD2,TRBJ2-4,NA,TRBV7-2,CASSFTSGGASDIQYF,TGTGCCAGCAGCTTTACTAGCGGGGGGGCCTCGGACATTCAGTACTTC
NA,TRBJ2-7,few,TRBV6-2/TRBV6-3,CASSLPPSRGSYEQYF,TGTGCCAGCAGCCTCCCTCCTAGCAGAGGCTCCTACGAGCAGTACTTC
NA,TRBJ2-3,NA,TRBV12-3/TRBV12-4,CASRFGADTQYF,TGTGCCAGCAGATTTGGAGCAGATACGCAGTATTTT
TRBD2,TRBJ2-7,many,TRBV12-3/TRBV12-4,CASSWDYTYEQYF,TGTGCCAGCAGTTGGGACTATACCTACGAGCAGTACTTC
NA,TRBJ1-1,NA,TRBV18,CASSPPWDGSEAFF,TGTGCCAGCTCACCACCTTGGGACGGTAGTGAAGCTTTCTTT
NA,TRBJ2-7,many,TRBV7-2,CASSFQGISSYEQYF,TGTGCCAGCAGCTTCCAGGGGATCAGCTCCTACGAGCAGTACTTC
NA,TRBJ2-1,few,TRBV2,CASNYYKSSYNEQFF,TGTGCCAGCAATTACTACAAGAGCTCCTACAATGAGCAGTTCTTC
NA,TRBJ2-3,NA,TRBV6-5,CASGRDGGGAADTQYF,TGTGCCAGCGGTAGAGACGGAGGGGGGGCCGCAGATACGCAGTATTTT
NA,TRBJ2-7,many,TRBV2,CASSEGTTYEQYF,TGTGCCAGCAGTGAAGGGACAACCTACGAGCAGTACTTC
NA,TRBJ2-4,many,TRBV4-3,CASSQKRVSEAKNIQYF,TGCGCCAGCAGCCAGAAGAGGGTTAGTGAAGCCAAAAACATTCAGTACTTC
NA,TRBJ2-7,NA,TRBV29-1,CSAATGGWHEQYF,TGCAGCGCCGCGACCGGAGGGTGGCACGAGCAGTACTTC
NA,TRBJ2-1,few,TRBV4-3,CASVSHPGESPYNEQFF,TGCGCCAGCGTTTCCCACCCGGGGGAAAGCCCCTACAATGAGCAGTTCTTC
NA,TRBJ2-7,NA,TRBV20-1,CRAKKPGREQYF,TGCCGGGCAAAAAAGCCAGGTCGAGAGCAGTACTTC
TRBD2,TRBJ2-5,many,TRBV5-5,CASRATGTSGEETQYF,TGTGCCAGCAGAGCCACCGGGACTAGCGGGGAAGAGACCCAGTACTTC
NA,TRBJ1-5,many,TRBV12-3/TRBV12-4,CASSPTGTNQPQHF,TGTGCCAGCAGTCCCACAGGGACGAATCAGCCCCAGCATTTT
NA,TRBJ2-7,few,TRBV2,CASSEDTYEQYF,TGTGCCAGCAGCGAGGACACCTACGAGCAGTACTTC
NA,TRBJ2-7,many,TRBV4-1,CASLDGQTYEQYF,TGCGCCAGCTTAGACGGACAGACCTACGAGCAGTACTTC
NA,TRBJ2-5,few,TRBV20-1,CSATLASPMQETQYF,TGCAGTGCTACTCTGGCTAGCCCTATGCAAGAGACCCAGTACTTC
NA,TRBJ1-2,few,TRBV20-1,CSATLLGSNYGYTF,TGCAGTGCTACCTTATTGGGCAGTAACTATGGCTACACCTTC
TRBD1,TRBJ1-1,few,TRBV28,CASTPPRGHLDTEAFF,TGTGCCAGCACCCCCCCGAGGGGGCATCTCGACACTGAAGCTTTCTTT
NA,TRBJ2-5,many,TRBV7-2,CASSYTGLYQETQYF,TGTGCCAGCAGCTACACGGGACTCTATCAAGAGACCCAGTACTTC
NA,TRBJ1-5,NA,TRBV6-6,CASSYEEVINQPQHF,TGTGCCAGCAGTTACGAAGAAGTTATAAATCAGCCCCAGCATTTT
NA,TRBJ1-5,NA,TRBV2,CASSFGRLNQPQHF,TGTGCCAGCAGCTTCGGGCGGCTCAATCAGCCCCAGCATTTT
NA,TRBJ1-4,NA,TRBV14,CAGSQVRVGKLFF,TGTGCCGGCAGCCAAGTTCGGGTCGGGAAACTGTTTTTT
NA,TRBJ2-7,many,TRBV2,CASSGTAPLSEQYF,TGTGCCAGCAGTGGGACAGCTCCCTTGAGCGAGCAGTACTTC
NA,TRBJ2-6,many,TRBV9,CASRNSGANVLTF,TGTGCCAGCAGGAACTCTGGGGCCAACGTCCTGACTTTC
TRBD2,TRBJ2-1,once,TRBV20-1,CSARVVGDTSGRCKGQFF,TGCAGTGCTAGAGTTGTGGGGGACACTAGCGGGCGATGCAAGGGGCAGTTCTTC
TRBD2,TRBJ2-1,many,TRBV6-5,CASSSSGRAHNEQFF,TGTGCCAGCAGTTCTAGCGGGAGGGCCCACAATGAGCAGTTCTTC
TRBD1,TRBJ1-4,NA,TRBV29-1,CSADLTGDNEKLFF,TGCAGCGCGGATTTGACAGGGGATAATGAAAAACTGTTTTTT
TRBD2,TRBJ2-7,NA,TRBV7-8,CASSHTTAGSYEQYF,TGTGCCAGCAGCCACACCACAGCGGGATCCTACGAGCAGTACTTC
NA,TRBJ2-4,many,TRBV29-1,CSVEIGTAKNIQYF,TGCAGCGTTGAAATAGGGACAGCCAAAAACATTCAGTACTTC